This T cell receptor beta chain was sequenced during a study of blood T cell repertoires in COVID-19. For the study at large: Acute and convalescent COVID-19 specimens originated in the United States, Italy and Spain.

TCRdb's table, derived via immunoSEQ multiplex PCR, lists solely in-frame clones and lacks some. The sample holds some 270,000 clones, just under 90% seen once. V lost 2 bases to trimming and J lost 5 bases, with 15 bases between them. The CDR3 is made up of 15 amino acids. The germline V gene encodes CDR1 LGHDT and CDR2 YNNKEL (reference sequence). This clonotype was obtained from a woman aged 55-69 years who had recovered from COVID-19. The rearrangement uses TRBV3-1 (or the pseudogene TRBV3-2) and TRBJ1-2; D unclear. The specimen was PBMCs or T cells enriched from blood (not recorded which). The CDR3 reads CASSQLGSGEYGYTF. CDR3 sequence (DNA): TGTGCCAGCAGCCAACTGGGGAGTGGGGAGTATGGCTACACCTTC.